One T cell receptor beta chain is described in this entry. From germline, CDR1 is SNHLY and CDR2 FYNNEI. V lost 2 bases and J lost 5, with 9 bases in between. This CDR3 has 13 amino acids. The sample is drawn from a study of shared clonotypes between healthy human individuals. The repertoire was sequenced with immunoSEQ multiplex PCR; TCRdb's copy has only in-frame clones and lacks some. The table lists approximately 530,000 clones, 90% to 96% of them singletons, with under 0.06% in the top ten. This receptor was taken from a woman in her thirties in good health. The material sequenced was naive CD4+ T cells sorted from blood. Stated subset: CD45RA+ positively selected. V gene TRBV2 combines with J gene TRBJ2-5, with D unclear. For the CDR3, the DNA is TGTGCCAGCAGTGAAAAATTTCTGGAGACCCAGTACTTC. It translates to CASSEKFLETQYF. The full variable domain, its missing parts supplied by reference TRBV2 and TRBJ2-5, is EPEVTQTPSHQVTQMGQEVILRCVPISNHLYFYWYRQILGQKVEFLVSFYNNEISEKSEIFDDQFSVERPDGSNFTLKIRSTKLEDSAMYFCASSEKFLETQYFGPGTRLLVL.